What follows are 17 T cell receptor beta chains derived from one specimen sequenced in a study of T-cell memory formation after mild COVID-19. From the 5' RACE reads, TCRdb called clonotypes with MiXCR, one entry per CDR3 protein. This sample has roughly 160,000 distinct CDR3 sequences; roughly 10% occur once, and the top ten carry 3.5% to 4%. The specimen sequenced was PBMCs or a T cell subset sorted from them (not recorded which). The origin of the receptors is a man between 18 and 35 years old who had mild COVID-19 (a few samples of this study predate the infection). Cell type and time point are not known.

The chain couples TRBV6-5 to TRBJ2-7; TRBD1 is a possible D gene (6 bases). The germline gives CDR1 MNHEY, CDR2 SVGAGI. Trimming cost V 9 bases and J 5 bases, with 11 bases left between them. The CDR3 runs 11 residues. The CDR3 DNA sequence: TGTGCCAGGGCACAGGGCGACGAGCAGTACGTC. This sequence encodes CARAQGDEQYV.

This clonotype was counted between two and nine times. J is TRBJ1-2 and V is TRBV10-3, with a weak D call TRBD1 (6 bases). CDR3 length: 13 residues. V was shortened by 2 bases and J by 5 bases, with 9 bases between the two germline ends. The V gene's germline CDR1 is ENHRY and CDR2 SYGVKD. This CDR3 reads CAISETGAYGYTF. DNA for the CDR3: TGTGCCATCAGTGAGACGGGGGCTTATGGCTACACCTTC.

The table lists this clonotype with a few counts. J is TRBJ2-3 and V is TRBV4-3; 9 bases align to TRBD2. This CDR3 contains 17 residues. V gave up 0 bases and J gave up 5 bases; unmatched junction bases: 9. The germline V gene has CDR1 LGHNA and CDR2 YSLEER. CDR3 sequence reads: CASSQDLPSGVLDTQYF. The CDR3 DNA is TGCGCCAGCAGCCAAGATTTGCCTAGCGGGGTTTTAGATACGCAGTATTTT.

The V gene is TRBV7-3, the J gene TRBJ1-6; no clear D gene. V lost 2 bases to trimming and J lost 5 bases, with 4 bases between them. The CDR3 extends over 13 amino acids. CDR1 and CDR2 (germline): SGHTA, FQGTGA. CDR3 DNA: TGTGCCAGCAGCTTACAAAATAATTCACCCCTCCACTTT. Translation gives CASSLQNNSPLHF.

This clonotype was observed at least ten times. The chain carries TRBV5-1 and TRBJ2-1; 13 bases line up with TRBD2. The V gene's germline CDR1 is SGHRS and CDR2 YFSETQ. The CDR3 contains 14 residues. With V trimmed by 7 bases and J by 9 bases, 7 bases remained unmatched. The CDR3 nucleotides read TGCGCCAGCGCAGGGACTAGCGGGATGGGTGAGCAGTTCTTC. Translation gives CASAGTSGMGEQFF.

This clonotype was seen at least ten times. J is TRBJ1-5 and V is TRBV7-2, with 7 positions matching TRBD1. After removal of 3 bases from V and 1 base from J, the junction contained 0 bases not matched to a gene. The CDR3 totals 14 residues. CDR1 and CDR2 (germline): SGHTA, FQGNSA. CDR3 loop: CASSLGQSNQPQHF. In DNA form, the CDR3 reads TGTGCCAGCAGCTTGGGACAGAGCAATCAGCCCCAGCATTTT.

The chain couples TRBV7-6 to TRBJ1-3; no reliable D call. The ends were cut back, 5 bases at V and 0 bases at J, with 14 bases in the middle. CDR1 is SGHVS and CDR2 is FNYEAQ in the germline V gene. This CDR3 comprises 16 residues. CDR3 nucleotides: TGTGCCAGCAGCCCCGTTTCAGTGTCCTCTGGAAACACCATATATTTT. This sequence encodes CASSPVSVSSGNTIYF.

The chain carries TRBV18 and TRBJ2-4; 7 bases match TRBD1. V shed 1 base and J 5 bases; nucleotides not matched to a gene: 2. CDR1 KGHSH and CDR2 LQKENI come from the germline V gene. The CDR3 has 14 amino acids. The CDR3 sequence is CASSPQGAENIQYF. In DNA, the CDR3 is TGTGCCAGCTCACCACAGGGGGCTGAAAACATTCAGTACTTC. Complete variable domain (other parts from reference TRBV18 and TRBJ2-4): NAGVMQNPRHLVRRRGQEARLRCSPMKGHSHVYWYRQLPEEGLKFMVYLQKENIIDESGMPKERFSAEFPKEGPSILRIQQVVRGDSAAYFCASSPQGAENIQYFGAGTRLSVL.

The rearrangement uses TRBV10-1 and TRBJ2-2; D gene uncertain. V was cut by 6 bases and J by 0 bases, with 8 bases left in between. The germline gives CDR1 WNHNN, CDR2 SYGVQD (reference sequence). CDR3 length: 14 residues. The CDR3 nucleotides read TGCGCCAGCAGGAGACTCCCGAACACCGGGGAGCTGTTTTTT. This encodes CASRRLPNTGELFF.

This clonotype was detected ten times or more. J is TRBJ2-1 and V is TRBV24-1, with D perhaps TRBD1 (5 bases). The CDR3 runs 16 residues. The germline CDR1 and CDR2 sequences are KGHDR and SFDVKD. V lost 4 bases, J lost 7 bases, and 19 bases lay in between. The CDR3 nucleotides are TGTGCCACCAGTGACTACATGGGGCTTTCTGGGAATGAGCAGTTCTTC. Its translation is CATSDYMGLSGNEQFF.

The sample holds a few counts of this clonotype. The chain carries TRBV7-2 and TRBJ2-1; the D gene is possibly TRBD1 (5 bases). Germline V CDR1 and CDR2: SGHTA, FQGNSA. Between the trimmed V and J ends, which lost 0 bases and 6 bases, there was a span of 12 bases. This CDR3 contains 15 residues. The CDR3 reads CASSLAREVTNEQFF. The CDR3, as DNA: TGTGCCAGCAGCTTAGCCAGGGAAGTTACCAATGAGCAGTTCTTC.

The chain carries TRBV3-1 and TRBJ2-2, with D perhaps TRBD1 or TRBD2 (6 bases each). The germline V gene has CDR1 LGHDT and CDR2 YNNKEL (reference sequence). This CDR3 is built from 15 residues. V dropped 1 base and J dropped 4 bases, with 10 bases sitting between them. CDR3 sequence reads: CASSQGGARTGELFF. DNA of the CDR3: TGTGCCAGCAGCCAAGGGGGGGCGCGCACCGGGGAGCTGTTTTTT.

This clonotype came up a few times. The V gene is TRBV20-1, the J gene TRBJ1-5; D gene unclear. Trimming pared 1 base from V and 2 bases from J, leaving 9 bases between. The CDR3 extends over 14 amino acids. CDR1 DFQATT and CDR2 SNEGSKA come from the germline V gene (reference sequence). The CDR3 reads CSARGPQGNQPQHF. In DNA, the CDR3 is TGCAGTGCTAGAGGACCCCAGGGCAATCAGCCCCAGCATTTT.

This chain uses TRBV6-5 with TRBJ2-5; 8 bases fit TRBD2. Germline V lookup: CDR1 MNHEY, CDR2 SVGAGI. The ends lost 6 bases at V and 6 bases at J; junction bases unmatched: 6. The CDR3 extends over 13 amino acids. The CDR3 loop reads CASSFPGGKTQYF. In nucleotides, the CDR3 is TGTGCCAGCAGCTTTCCGGGGGGGAAGACCCAGTACTTC.

Concerning this clonotype itself: One end of the junction varies from germline; a read error may be responsible. The V and J genes are TRBV5-1 and TRBJ2-5; D ambiguous. The CDR3 runs to 12 residues. Germline CDR1 reads SGHRS; CDR2 reads YFSETQ. The CDR3, as DNA: TGCGCCAGCAGATTGGTTGGAGAGACCCAGTACTTC. Translation gives CASRLVGETQYF.

This clonotype was counted between two and nine times. This chain links TRBV20-1 with TRBJ2-2; 10 bases fit TRBD1. There are 15 residues in the CDR3. Trimming took 2 bases from V and 5 from J; bases not matched to a gene: 5. The germline V gene has CDR1 DFQATT and CDR2 SNEGSKA (reference sequence). This CDR3 is CSARSGQGYTGELFF. The CDR3 DNA sequence: TGCAGTGCTAGATCGGGACAGGGGTATACCGGGGAGCTGTTTTTT.

In its sample, this clonotype was seen a few times. V and J are TRBV29-1 and TRBJ1-5, with D possibly matching TRBD1 (5 bases). The CDR3 is made up of 12 amino acids. The germline V gene encodes CDR1 SQVTM and CDR2 ANQGSEA. Trimming removed 4 bases from V and 3 bases from J, with 7 bases in between. The CDR3, as DNA: TGCAGCGTTGGGGACCACAATCAGCCCCAGCATTTT. The encoded protein is CSVGDHNQPQHF.